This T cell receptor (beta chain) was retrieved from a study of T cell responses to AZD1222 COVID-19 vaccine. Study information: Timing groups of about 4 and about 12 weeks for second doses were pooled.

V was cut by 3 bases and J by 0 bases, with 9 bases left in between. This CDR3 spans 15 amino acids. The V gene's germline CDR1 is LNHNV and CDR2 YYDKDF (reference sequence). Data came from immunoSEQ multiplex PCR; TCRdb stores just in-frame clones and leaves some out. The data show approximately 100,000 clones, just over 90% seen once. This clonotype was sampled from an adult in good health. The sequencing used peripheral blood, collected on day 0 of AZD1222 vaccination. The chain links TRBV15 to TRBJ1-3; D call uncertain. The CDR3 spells CATSSYNPSGNTIYF. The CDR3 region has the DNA TGTGCCACCAGCAGTTACAACCCCTCTGGAAACACCATATATTTT.